This TCR beta chain was recorded in a study of cytomegalovirus exposure and HLA in healthy donors (TCRdb year 2017). Study-wide context: A later analysis indicated that the 130 or so validation repertoires were generated on the platform also employed for the 700 or so repertoires of the first cohort. The study aimed to test whether signatures of past pathogen exposure could be identified by cataloging public T cell receptors. Along with the roughly 700-subject first cohort, a separate validation cohort of 120 different subjects was used. High-throughput TCR immunosequencing, statistical association of individual TCRs with disease status, and machine learning were combined to predict cytomegalovirus infection status.

The germline V gene yields KGHSH for CDR1 and LQKENI for CDR2. Including the terminal cysteine and phenylalanine, the CDR3 comprises 16 residues. Only the CDR3 region is kept as DNA, spanning 48 bases read in frame from base 1. Clipping removes 1 base from V and 2 bases from J, with 4 as the unmatched junction base count. Donors formed part of the validation cohort, which comprised approximately 130 subjects and was distinct from the first cohort of 690 or so subjects. The library was produced with the immunoSEQ multiplex PCR assay. The authors' analysis ran thus. A statistical classification framework was built to diagnose cytomegalovirus status from the catalog of TCR beta chain sequences. Not all clones reach the TCRdb copy of this immuneACCESS table, which keeps in-frame sequences only. Checked studies attribute under half of the gap to unresolved V genes and leave the rest unexplained. The V and J calls and clone size were taken over from that table, and D and trimming were inferred from the DNA. The sample contains roughly 230,000 clones, roughly 91% of them found a single time. The biggest ten clones account for approximately 3.1% of the sample.

General conclusions and limits of the study: In the study, 150 to 200 TCR beta chains were listed as associated with cytomegalovirus. Three of the identified cytomegalovirus-associated TCR beta chains were confirmed in vitro to be specific for cytomegalovirus antigens. Cytomegalovirus status was reported to be diagnosed by the classifier with high specificity and sensitivity in both the original and validation cohorts. A later analysis lacked HLA typing for the validation cohort, so it scored co-occurrence in that cohort across all 120 or so repertoires. The authors suggested that the approach could potentially be generalized to other disease states and immunological phenotypes. In a later analysis, TCRs clustered in the first cohort were found to also tend to co-occur in the approximately 120 validation repertoires, with 90% to 95% of cluster scores above 0. While some public TCRs were present in many individuals, most TCR sequences turned up only very rarely across donors.

About this clone: No cognate antigen has been identified for it. There are no base qualities to consult, and no much larger clone falls within one base.

This receptor was identified in a woman younger than 45 in good health and CMV-seronegative. The source material was PBMCs. The V gene is TRBV18 and the J gene is TRBJ1-5; 8 bases in between match TRBD1. The bases are TGTGCCAGCTCACCACAACAGGGGGATGGCAATCAGCCCCAGCATTTT. Translated, this gives CASSPQQGDGNQPQHF.